The 6 T cell receptor beta chains presented below share a single source sample, sequenced in a study of long-term antiretroviral therapy in people with HIV. Sequencing used immunoSEQ v3.0 at survey level. Assay: immunoSEQ multiplex PCR; the TCRdb copy retains only in-frame clones and omits some. Of 20,000 to 25,000 clones in the sample, just under 85% are singletons; the top ten hold about 12%. The starting material was unsorted PBMCs, obtained 1.6 years after starting antiretroviral therapy. The receptor set was obtained from a man in his forties with HIV.

The chain has TRBV30 and TRBJ1-4; D gene unclear. The CDR3 consists of 13 residues. Deletions cut 2 bases from V and 8 bases from J, with 12 bases between. CDR1 and CDR2 (germline): GTSNPN, SVGIG (reference sequence). The CDR3 bases are TGTGCCTGGAGTCTTGGGGTAGGCGAAAAACTGTTTTTT. This codes for CAWSLGVGEKLFF.

The rearrangement links TRBV6-5 to TRBJ2-3; D gene unclear. Germline V lookup: CDR1 MNHEY, CDR2 SVGAGI. CDR3 length equals 15 residues. V lost 5 bases and J 0 bases, leaving 12 bases between the germline ends. The DNA for the CDR3 is TGTGCCAGCAGTAAAACGGGCCTCAGCACAGATACGCAGTATTTT. It yields the protein CASSKTGLSTDTQYF.

V is TRBV20-1 and J is TRBJ2-4; D is undetermined. Germline loops: CDR1 DFQATT, CDR2 SNEGSKA (reference sequence). This CDR3 contains 11 residues. V was pared by 1 base and J by 5 bases, with 3 bases between. In DNA, the CDR3 is TGCAGTGCTAGAGGTGAAAACATTCAGTACTTC. Amino acid sequence: CSARGENIQYF.

The rearrangement uses TRBV7-9 and TRBJ1-3; D is undetermined. Germline V CDR1 and CDR2: SEHNR, FQNEAQ (reference sequence). The ends were cut back, 2 bases at V and 0 bases at J, with 8 bases in the middle. There are 15 residues in the CDR3. CDR3 nucleotide sequence: TGTGCCAGCAGCTTATACCGGACCTCTGGAAACACCATATATTTT. Residues: CASSLYRTSGNTIYF.

V is TRBV29-1 and J is TRBJ2-3, with a tentative D call TRBD2 (6 bases). The V end was cut by 3 bases, the J end by 4 bases, with 14 bases between. This CDR3 has 14 amino acids. Germline values: CDR1 SQVTM, CDR2 ANQGSEA. The CDR3: CSVERGTGADTQYF. The CDR3 nucleotides are TGCAGCGTTGAGAGAGGGACTGGGGCAGATACGCAGTATTTT.

V gene TRBV7-2 combines with J gene TRBJ2-1, with D unclear. The germline V and J ends were trimmed by 1 base and 9 bases, with 7 bases remaining between them. The CDR3 runs to 12 residues. Germline V lookup: CDR1 SGHTA, CDR2 FQGNSA. The DNA for the CDR3 is TGTGCCAGCAGCTTAGGGTGGAGTGAGCAGTTCTTC. Translating it yields CASSLGWSEQFF.